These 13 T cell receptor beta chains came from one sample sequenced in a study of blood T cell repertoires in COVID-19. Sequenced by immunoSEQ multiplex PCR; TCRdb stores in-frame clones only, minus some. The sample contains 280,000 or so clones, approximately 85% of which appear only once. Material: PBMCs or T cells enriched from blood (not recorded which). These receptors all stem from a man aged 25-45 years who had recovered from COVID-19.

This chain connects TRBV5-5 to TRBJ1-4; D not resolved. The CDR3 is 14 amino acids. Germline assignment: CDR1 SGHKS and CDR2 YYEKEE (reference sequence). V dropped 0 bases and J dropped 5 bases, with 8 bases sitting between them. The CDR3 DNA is TGTGCCAGCAGCTTGGACAGCTTAAATGAAAAACTGTTTTTT. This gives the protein CASSLDSLNEKLFF. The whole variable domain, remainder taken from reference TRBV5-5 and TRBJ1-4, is DAGVTQSPTHLIKTRGQQVTLRCSPISGHKSVSWYQQVLGQGPQFIFQYYEKEERGRGNFPDRFSARQFPNYSSELNVNALLLGDSALYLCASSLDSLNEKLFFGSGTQLSVL.

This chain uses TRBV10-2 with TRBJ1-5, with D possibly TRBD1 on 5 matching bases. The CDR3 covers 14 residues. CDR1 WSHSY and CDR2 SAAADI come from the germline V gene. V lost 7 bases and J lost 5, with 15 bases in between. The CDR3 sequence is CASTGPGPDQPQHF. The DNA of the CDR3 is TGCGCCAGCACCGGCCCAGGGCCCGATCAGCCCCAGCATTTT.

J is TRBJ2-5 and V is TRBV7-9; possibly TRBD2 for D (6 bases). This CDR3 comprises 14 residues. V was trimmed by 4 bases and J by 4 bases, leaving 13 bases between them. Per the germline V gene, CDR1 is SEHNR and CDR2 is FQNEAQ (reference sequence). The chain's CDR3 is CASSYGGIGETQYF. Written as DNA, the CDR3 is TGTGCCAGCAGCTATGGGGGGATCGGAGAGACCCAGTACTTC.

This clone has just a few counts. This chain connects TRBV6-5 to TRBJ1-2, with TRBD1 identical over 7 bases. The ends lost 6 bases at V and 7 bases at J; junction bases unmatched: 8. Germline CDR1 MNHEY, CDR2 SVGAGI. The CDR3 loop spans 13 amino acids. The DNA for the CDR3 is TGTGCCAGCAGAAAAACAGGGGTCGGTGGCTACACCTTC. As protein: CASRKTGVGGYTF.

CDR3 sequence reads: CASSQDLAGEETQYF. The CDR3 bases are TGTGCCAGCAGCCAAGATCTTGCAGGTGAGGAGACCCAGTACTTC. The rearrangement joins TRBV3-1 (or the pseudogene TRBV3-2) to TRBJ2-5; no reliable D call. Between the trimmed V and J ends, which lost 0 bases and 5 bases, there was a span of 13 bases. Germline lookup yields CDR1 LGHDT and CDR2 YNNKEL (reference sequence). The CDR3 has 15 residues.

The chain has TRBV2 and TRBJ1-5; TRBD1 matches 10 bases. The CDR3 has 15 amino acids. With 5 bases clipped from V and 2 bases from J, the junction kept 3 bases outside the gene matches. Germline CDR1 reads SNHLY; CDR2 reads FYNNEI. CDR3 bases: TGTGCCAGCAGTTCCGGGACAGGGGGCAATCAGCCCCAGCATTTT. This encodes CASSSGTGGNQPQHF.

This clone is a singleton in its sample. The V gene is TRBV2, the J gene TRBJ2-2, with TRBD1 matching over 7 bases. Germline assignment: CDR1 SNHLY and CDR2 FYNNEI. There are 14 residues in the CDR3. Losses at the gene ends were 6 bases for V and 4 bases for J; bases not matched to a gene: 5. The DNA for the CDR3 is TGTGCCAGCAGCCTAGGGGGCCGCACCGGGGAGCTGTTTTTT. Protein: CASSLGGRTGELFF.

CDR3 DNA: TGTGCCATCAGAGGGGAAGCAAAAAGTTCCGAGCAGTACTTC. Its protein product is CAIRGEAKSSEQYF. The chain couples TRBV10-3 to TRBJ2-7; D possibly corresponds to TRBD1 (5 bases). This CDR3 region has 14 residues. The ends were cut back, 6 bases at V and 6 bases at J, with 18 bases in the middle. From germline, CDR1 is ENHRY and CDR2 SYGVKD.

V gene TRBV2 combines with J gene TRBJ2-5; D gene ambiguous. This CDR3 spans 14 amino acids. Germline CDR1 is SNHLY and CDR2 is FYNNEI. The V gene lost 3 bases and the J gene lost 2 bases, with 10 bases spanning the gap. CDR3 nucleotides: TGTGCCAGCAGTGAGTGGCAGAAACAAGAGACCCAGTACTTC. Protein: CASSEWQKQETQYF.

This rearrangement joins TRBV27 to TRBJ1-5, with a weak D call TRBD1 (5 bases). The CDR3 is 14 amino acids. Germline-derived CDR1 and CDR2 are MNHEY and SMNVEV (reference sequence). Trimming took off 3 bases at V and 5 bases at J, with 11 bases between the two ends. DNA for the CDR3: TGTGCCAGCAGTTTTGAGGGGAGGGATCAGCCCCAGCATTTT. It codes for CASSFEGRDQPQHF.

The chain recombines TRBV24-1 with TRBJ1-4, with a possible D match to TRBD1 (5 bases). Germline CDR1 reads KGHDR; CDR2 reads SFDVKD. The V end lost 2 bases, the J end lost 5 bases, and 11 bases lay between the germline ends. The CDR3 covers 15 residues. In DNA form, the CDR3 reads TGTGCCACCAGTGATTCCGCAAGGGGAAATGAAAAACTGTTTTTT. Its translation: CATSDSARGNEKLFF.

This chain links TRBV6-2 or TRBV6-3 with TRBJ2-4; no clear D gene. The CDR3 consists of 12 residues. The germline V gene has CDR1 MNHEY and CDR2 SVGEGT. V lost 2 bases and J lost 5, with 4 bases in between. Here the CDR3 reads CASSYTENIQYF. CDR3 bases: TGTGCCAGCAGTTACACAGAAAACATTCAGTACTTC.

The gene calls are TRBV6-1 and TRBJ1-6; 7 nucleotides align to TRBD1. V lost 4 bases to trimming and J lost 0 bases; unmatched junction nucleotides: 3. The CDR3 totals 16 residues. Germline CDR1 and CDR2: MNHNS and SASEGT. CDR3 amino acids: CASSARDSSYNSPLHF. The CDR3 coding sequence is TGTGCCAGCAGTGCCCGGGACAGCTCCTATAATTCACCCCTCCACTTT.